Reported below is one T cell receptor (beta chain). The protocol was immunoSEQ multiplex PCR, while the TCRdb copy is restricted to in-frame clones and leaves out a portion. The table lists about 98,000 clones, roughly nine tenths of them singletons, with under 0.55% in the top ten. The CDR3 spans 17 residues. Germline trimming cut 3 bases from V and 0 bases from J; bases unmatched to any gene: 5. The V gene's germline CDR1 is KGHSH and CDR2 LQKENI. This entry belongs to a study of OX40 agonist ivuxolimab in advanced cancers. As for the study in general: Dose-escalation patients suffered from hepatocellular carcinoma, melanoma, renal cell or head and neck cancer.

The receptor comes from an adult with an advanced solid tumor such as melanoma, head and neck, liver or kidney cancer. The specimen comprised CD4+ or CD8+ T cells sorted from blood, sampled in a trial of the OX40 agonist ivuxolimab. The V and J genes are TRBV18 and TRBJ2-6; 7 bases align to TRBD1. CDR3: CASSPGQINSGANVLTF. The CDR3 bases are TGTGCCAGCTCACCGGGACAGATAAACTCTGGGGCCAACGTCCTGACTTTC.